A selection of T cell receptor beta chains follows, all from one sample in a study of blood T cell repertoires in COVID-19. Sequencing used immunoSEQ multiplex PCR; TCRdb keeps in-frame clones, though not all of them. The sample gives tens of thousands of clones, roughly 85% of which show up once; 2.5% to 3% is in the top ten. Sequenced material: peripheral blood. These receptors were obtained from an older man with acute or convalescent COVID-19. CDR3s include the opening cysteine and the closing phenylalanine or tryptophan. A D gene is named only where the DNA matches it firmly. Clone size is not always given. Where it is, it says once, few, many or a class for expanded clones.

clone size	V gene	D gene	J gene	CDR3 DNA	CDR3 protein
.	TRBV5-1	.	TRBJ2-3	TGCGCCAGCAGCCCCGGGACTCTCTACACCCAGATCACAGATACGCAGTATTTT	CASSPGTLYTQITDTQYF
.	TRBV24-1	.	TRBJ1-2	TGTGCCACCAGTGATCCCTCCAGAGGCCTTATGAGCTACACCTTC	CATSDPSRGLMSYTF
.	TRBV15	.	TRBJ1-5	TGTGCCACCAGCAGGCGGTACAATCAGCCCCAGCATTTT	CATSRRYNQPQHF
.	TRBV15	TRBD1	TRBJ2-7	TGTGCCACCCAGCCTCGGGACAGGGGGCTCTACGAGCAGTACTTC	CATQPRDRGLYEQYF
.	TRBV7-8	.	TRBJ2-7	TGTGCCAGCAGCCGGAGCTTCCTCTCCTACGAGCAGTACTTC	CASSRSFLSYEQYF
once	TRBV21-1	.	TRBJ1-6	TGTGCCAGCAGCAAAGTGGGGAACCAGGGGGCTTATAATTCACCCCTCCACTTT	CASSKVGNQGAYNSPLHF
.	TRBV7-2	TRBD2	TRBJ2-1	TGTGCCAGCAGCGCCGGGACTAGTTTCGGGGGTGAGCAGTTCTTC	CASSAGTSFGGEQFF
.	TRBV24-1	TRBD1	TRBJ2-7	TGTGCCACCAGTGATTCGAAGGGCCGGGACAGGGCCTACGAGCAGTACTTC	CATSDSKGRDRAYEQYF
once	TRBV7-2	.	TRBJ2-5	TGTGCCAGCAGCTCAAGGGGCGGGAAAGAGACCCAGTACTTC	CASSSRGGKETQYF
.	TRBV29-1	TRBD2	TRBJ2-2	TGCAGCGTTGGTCTAGCGGGAACCGGGGAGCTGTTTTTT	CSVGLAGTGELFF
.	TRBV4-1	.	TRBJ1-6	TGCGCCAGCAGCCAAATCGACAGGTCGTTTAATTCACCCCTCCACTTT	CASSQIDRSFNSPLHF
.	TRBV2	.	TRBJ1-3	TGTGCCAGCACTGGTAGCGTCCTTAGTGGAAACACCATATATTTT	CASTGSVLSGNTIYF
.	TRBV19	TRBD2	TRBJ2-7	TGTGCCAGTAGTATCGCGGGGGGGCCCTACGAGCAGTACTTC	CASSIAGGPYEQYF
.	TRBV6-5	.	TRBJ2-4	TGTGCCAGCAGTTCGCTAGTCCTAAAAAACATTCAGTACTTC	CASSSLVLKNIQYF
.	TRBV6-5	TRBD1	TRBJ1-2	TGTGCCATTAGAGGGGCAGGGGGTAACTATGGCTACACCTTC	CAIRGAGGNYGYTF
.	TRBV24-1	.	TRBJ2-2	TGTGCCACCAGTGAACCCCGGGAGAACACCGGGGAGCTGTTTTTT	CATSEPRENTGELFF
.	TRBV2	.	TRBJ1-1	TGTGCCAGCAGCGCTGGGCAGGCCAGGGGAGTCACTGAAGCTTTCTTT	CASSAGQARGVTEAFF
.	TRBV10-3	.	TRBJ2-3	TGTGCCATCAGCCAAGCGGGACAAAGCACAGATACGCAGTATTTT	CAISQAGQSTDTQYF
few	TRBV9	TRBD1	TRBJ1-4	TGTGCCAGCAGCGCCACAGGGGTAGTAGGAGAAAAACTGTTTTTT	CASSATGVVGEKLFF
.	TRBV7-2	.	TRBJ2-7	TGTGCCAGCAGCCAAGGAGGGAGCTCCTACGAGCAGTACTTC	CASSQGGSSYEQYF
.	TRBV6-5	.	TRBJ2-7	TGTGCCACCTACAGGGCCAACGAGCAGTACTTC	CATYRANEQYF
.	TRBV29-1	TRBD2	TRBJ2-1	TGCAGCGTCGCTGGGACTAGCGATGAGCAGTTCTTC	CSVAGTSDEQFF
.	TRBV6-1	TRBD1	TRBJ2-1	TGTGCCAGCACCGAGACAGGGGGGGGTTACAATGAGCAGTTCTTC	CASTETGGGYNEQFF
few	TRBV19	.	TRBJ2-7	TGTGCCAGTAGTATCACCTCCGCGACTAGTTCCTACGAGCAGTACTTC	CASSITSATSSYEQYF
.	TRBV7-9	TRBD1	TRBJ1-4	TGTGCCAGCAGCTTAGCCGGGACAGGGTATGAAAAACTGTTTTTT	CASSLAGTGYEKLFF
.	TRBV24-1	TRBD2	TRBJ2-1	TGTGCCACCAGTGGCGGGAGGCCCACCTACAATGAGCAGTTCTTC	CATSGGRPTYNEQFF
.	TRBV24-1	TRBD1	TRBJ1-3	TGTGCCACCAGTGACCCGGGACAGGGAAACACCATATATTTT	CATSDPGQGNTIYF
.	TRBV6-6	TRBD2	TRBJ2-1	TGTGCCGCTCAGCGGGGGACCCAGGTTGAGCAGTTCTTC	CAAQRGTQVEQFF
.	TRBV15	.	TRBJ2-7	TGTGCCACCAGCAGAGATCTTGCAGTCAGATCCTACGAGCAGTACTTC	CATSRDLAVRSYEQYF
.	TRBV5-8	.	TRBJ2-1	TGTGCCTCGACAAGGTCCTACAATGAGCAGTTCTTC	CASTRSYNEQFF
.	TRBV6-5	TRBD1	TRBJ1-4	TGTGCCAGCAGGCCCGGGACAGGGGTAGGAAAACTGTTTTTT	CASRPGTGVGKLFF
.	TRBV18	.	TRBJ1-5	TGTGCCAGCTCACGCGATGACAATCAGCCCCAGCATTTT	CASSRDDNQPQHF
.	TRBV5-1	.	TRBJ1-2	TGCGCCAGCAGCTCCAGGGTTAACTATGGCTACACCTTC	CASSSRVNYGYTF
.	TRBV11-1	TRBD1	TRBJ1-1	TGTGCCAGCAGCTTCGGGACAGGGGACACTGAAGCTTTCTTT	CASSFGTGDTEAFF
.	TRBV24-1	TRBD1	TRBJ1-3	TGTGCCACCAGTGATACTAGGACAGGGAGGATATATTTT	CATSDTRTGRIYF
.	TRBV6-5	.	TRBJ1-3	TGTGCCAGCAGTTACTTGGGGAGCTCTGGAAACACCATATATTTT	CASSYLGSSGNTIYF
.	TRBV4-2	TRBD2	TRBJ2-1	TGTGCCAGCAGCCAGGCCCTTAGCGGGACGTCCTACAATGAGCAGTTCTTC	CASSQALSGTSYNEQFF
.	TRBV9	.	TRBJ1-2	TGTGCCAGCAGCGTCGACGGGAGCTATGGCTACACCTTC	CASSVDGSYGYTF
.	TRBV6-5	TRBD1	TRBJ1-2	TGTGCCAGCAGTTACTCAAAACAGGGGGCTGCGTATGGCTACACCTTC	CASSYSKQGAAYGYTF
.	TRBV29-1	.	TRBJ1-1	TGCAGCGTTGCAAGTGGCCCTGAAGCTTTCTTT	CSVASGPEAFF
.	TRBV12-3/TRBV12-4	.	TRBJ1-5	TGTGCCAGCAGTCCCCTAGGGGCTCAAGCCCAGCATTTT	CASSPLGAQAQHF
.	TRBV9	.	TRBJ2-7	TGTGCCAGCAGCGTAGCGGACTGGGCCTCCTACGAGCAGTACTTC	CASSVADWASYEQYF